This T cell receptor beta chain was documented in a study of blood T cell repertoires in COVID-19. Study-level background: Whether acute or convalescent, the COVID-19 samples came from the United States, Italy and Spain.

Measured with immunoSEQ multiplex PCR; TCRdb has only the in-frame clones, and not every one. Counted here are about 430,000 clones, approximately 92% occurring once; the ten biggest clones make up around 1.1%. The V gene end was trimmed by 10 bases and the J gene end by 4 bases; junction bases not matched to a gene: 8. This CDR3 contains 13 residues. The germline V gene encodes CDR1 WSHSY and CDR2 SAAADI. Individuals drawn from about two dozen US areas were about 18 to 95 years old. Researchers sorted participants into cohorts using their self-reported clinical history. The J gene is TRBJ1-2, the V gene TRBV10-2; 8 bases agree with TRBD1. Sequenced material: PBMCs or T cells enriched from blood (not recorded which). The origin of this receptor is a man younger than 45 who had recovered from COVID-19. Written as DNA, the CDR3 is TGCGCCACTTCAGGGGGCGACGGCTATGGCTACACCTTC. Amino acid sequence: CATSGGDGYGYTF.